The 25 T cell receptor beta chains reported below all come from one sample, sequenced in a study of blood T cell repertoires in COVID-19 (dated by TCRdb to 2019 to 2021). The library relied on the immunoSEQ multiplex PCR assay. The immuneACCESS repertoire file appears here via TCRdb, limited to in-frame rearrangements. These files lack a portion of the clones; in checked studies, under half of the deficit traces to unresolved V genes, and the cause of the others is not known. The sample table contains 70,000 or so clones; only one count was recorded for around 84% of them. The ten largest clones represent around 10% of the sample. The sequenced material came from peripheral blood. The receptors shown here come from a woman aged 80 or older with acute or convalescent COVID-19.

This chain joins TRBV6-6 and TRBJ2-5; weak D call: TRBD1 (5 bases). Trimming pared 6 bases from V and 4 bases from J, leaving 21 bases between. CDR1 MNHNY and CDR2 SVGAGI come from the germline V gene (reference sequence). CDR3 length: 16 residues. This CDR3 is CASSKQDPGLGETQYF. The CDR3 DNA sequence: TGTGCCAGCAGCAAACAGGACCCAGGGTTGGGAGAGACCCAGTACTTC.

The chain combines TRBV5-1 with TRBJ2-3, with a weak D call TRBD2 (7 bases). The germline V and J ends were trimmed by 4 bases and 4 bases, with 13 bases remaining between them. Per the germline V gene, CDR1 is SGHRS and CDR2 is YFSETQ. The CDR3 spans 14 residues. The CDR3 coding sequence is TGCGCCAGCAGCCTCGGGGGGCCGTCAGATACGCAGTATTTT. Translated: CASSLGGPSDTQYF.

The V call is TRBV19, the J call TRBJ2-7; 9 bases are a match to TRBD1. J gave up 2 bases and V 5 bases, and 7 bases lay outside the gene matches. Germline assignment: CDR1 LNHDA and CDR2 SQIVND (reference sequence). The CDR3 is made up of 15 amino acids. This CDR3 reads CASSARDRATYEQYF. The CDR3 DNA follows: TGTGCCAGTAGTGCCCGGGACAGGGCGACCTACGAGCAGTACTTC.

This rearrangement joins TRBV4-2 to TRBJ2-2; 7 nucleotides match TRBD1. Per germline, CDR1 LGHNA and CDR2 YNFKEQ. The CDR3 is 17 amino acids. After removal of 1 base from V and 6 bases from J, the junction contained 11 bases not matched to a gene. The CDR3: CASSQVGDRAVAGELFF. CDR3 in DNA: TGTGCCAGCAGCCAAGTCGGAGACAGGGCGGTCGCCGGGGAGCTGTTTTTT.

The V and J genes are TRBV2 and TRBJ1-5; the match to TRBD1 covers 9 bases. The CDR3 is 14 residues long. CDR1 and CDR2 (germline): SNHLY, FYNNEI. J gave up 4 bases and V 6 bases, and 4 bases lay outside the gene matches. CDR3 sequence reads: CASRGTGNNQPQHF. As DNA, the CDR3 is TGTGCCAGCAGGGGGACAGGGAATAATCAGCCCCAGCATTTT.

The chain recombines TRBV29-1 with TRBJ1-2; unclear D gene. The CDR3 extends over 11 amino acids. Germline V CDR1 and CDR2: SQVTM, ANQGSEA. V lost 4 bases and J lost 2, with 5 bases in between. CDR3 nucleotides: TGCAGCGTTGCACAGAACTATGGCTACACCTTC. Translation gives CSVAQNYGYTF.

The V call is TRBV7-9, the J call TRBJ2-7; D gene uncertain. This CDR3 contains 12 residues. Germline V CDR1 and CDR2: SEHNR, FQNEAQ (reference sequence). Trimming took 1 base from V and 4 from J, leaving 5 bases between them. CDR3 DNA: TGTGCCAGCAGCTTAGGCCAGTACGAGCAGTACTTC. It translates to CASSLGQYEQYF.

The chain links TRBV2 to TRBJ1-1, with 8 bases that match TRBD1. The CDR3 has 15 residues. Germline CDR1 reads SNHLY; CDR2 reads FYNNEI. The V and J ends lost 6 bases and 4 bases, in that order; junction bases with no gene match: 10. CDR3 bases: TGTGCCAGCAGGCCTAACCAGGGGGCAAGCACTGAAGCTTTCTTT. Translated, it gives CASRPNQGASTEAFF.

The chain joins TRBV23-1 to TRBJ1-2; tentatively, D is TRBD1 (5 bases). TRBV23-1 is placed among ORFs of uncertain function. The V end lost 9 bases, the J end lost 5 bases, and 22 bases lay between the germline ends. The CDR3 is 15 amino acids. Here the CDR3 DNA reads TGCGCCAGTCGTAATACCACAGGTTGCCGGTATGGCTACACCTTC. Translation gives CASRNTTGCRYGYTF.

This clone was seen once. V is TRBV7-8 and J is TRBJ2-1, with 8 bases matching TRBD1. Germline assignment: CDR1 SGHVS and CDR2 FQNEAQ. The CDR3 covers 15 residues. V shed 1 base and J 12 bases; nucleotides not matched to a gene: 11. The CDR3 nucleotides read TGTGCCAGCAGCTTAGGACAGGGGCCCATGGTTGGGCAGTTCTTC. Translated, it gives CASSLGQGPMVGQFF.

The chain is built from TRBV28 and TRBJ1-4; 7 nucleotides align to TRBD1. V was pared by 7 bases and J by 4 bases, with 15 bases of the junction left unmatched. Germline V gene lookup returns CDR1 MDHEN and CDR2 SYDVKM. The CDR3 sequence is 17 residues long. The DNA of the CDR3 is TGTGCCAGCACCCTCATTAGCCGGGGGACAGATAATGAAAAACTGTTTTTT. It specifies CASTLISRGTDNEKLFF.

This clone has a handful of counts. This sequence joins TRBV5-4 and TRBJ2-7; weak D call: TRBD2 (6 bases). With 3 bases removed from V and 5 bases from J, the gap between germline ends came to 18 bases. There are 15 residues in the CDR3. In germline, CDR1 is SGHNT, CDR2 YYREEE (reference sequence). DNA of the CDR3: TGTGCCAGCAGCTCTGCTAGCGCCTCTTACCACGAGCAGTACTTC. Protein product: CASSSASASYHEQYF.

This rearrangement joins TRBV7-9 to TRBJ1-1; weak D call: TRBD1 (6 bases). The germline V gene has CDR1 SEHNR and CDR2 FQNEAQ (reference sequence). The CDR3 has 13 residues. Deletions cut 5 bases from V and 4 bases from J, with 11 bases between. DNA for the CDR3: TGTGCCAGCAGCAAAAAAGGGGGCACTGAAGCTTTCTTT. Translating it yields CASSKKGGTEAFF.

The chain uses TRBV11-2 and TRBJ1-5; D perhaps matches TRBD1 (5 bases). The germline V and J ends were trimmed by 4 bases and 7 bases, with 11 bases remaining between them. The V gene's germline CDR1 is SGHAT and CDR2 FQNNGV. CDR3 size: 13 residues. CDR3 loop: CASSWGPQQPQHF. The CDR3 DNA sequence: TGTGCCAGCAGCTGGGGCCCGCAGCAGCCCCAGCATTTT.

The chain has TRBV11-2 and TRBJ2-7, with a weak D call TRBD2 (6 bases). The germline gives CDR1 SGHAT, CDR2 FQNNGV. Trimming removed 4 bases at V and 0 bases at J, with 13 bases between. CDR3 length: 15 amino acids. The DNA of the CDR3 is TGTGCCAGCAGCTCGAACGGGGGACCCTCCTACGAGCAGTACTTC. Translated, it gives CASSSNGGPSYEQYF.

The V and J genes are TRBV6-5 and TRBJ2-7; no definite D call. There are 13 residues in the CDR3. V was clipped by 0 bases and J by 5 bases, with 8 bases between them. The germline gives CDR1 MNHEY, CDR2 SVGAGI. CDR3 region: CASSYSRSNEQYF. The CDR3 DNA reads as TGTGCCAGCAGTTACTCACGGAGCAACGAGCAGTACTTC.

This clone was seen a few times. The V call is TRBV5-1, the J call TRBJ2-5; D may be TRBD2 (5 bases). This CDR3 has 14 amino acids. Per the germline V gene, CDR1 is SGHRS and CDR2 is YFSETQ. The ends were cut back, 4 bases at V and 3 bases at J, with 13 bases in the middle. The CDR3: CASSPVRGEETQYF. The DNA of the CDR3 is TGCGCCAGCAGCCCTGTCCGGGGAGAAGAGACCCAGTACTTC.

The gene calls are TRBV24-1 and TRBJ2-3; D is possibly TRBD1 (6 bases). From germline, CDR1 is KGHDR and CDR2 SFDVKD. This CDR3 has 13 amino acids. Between the trimmed V and J ends, which lost 8 bases and 0 bases, there was a span of 8 bases. DNA for the CDR3: TGTGCCACCAAGGACAGAAGCACAGATACGCAGTATTTT. This encodes CATKDRSTDTQYF.

This rearrangement joins TRBV4-2 to TRBJ2-7; 9 bases agree with TRBD2. The germline CDR1 and CDR2 sequences are LGHNA and YNFKEQ. CDR3 length equals 15 residues. With 1 base clipped from V and 3 bases from J, the junction kept 4 bases outside the gene matches. This CDR3 is CASSQGLAGLYEQYF. The CDR3 DNA is TGTGCCAGCAGCCAAGGGCTAGCGGGGCTCTACGAGCAGTACTTC.

The rearrangement uses TRBV7-2 and TRBJ1-2, with D perhaps TRBD1 (5 bases). The V and J ends lost 2 bases and 7 bases respectively, with 23 bases between them. The CDR3 has 17 residues. Germline V CDR1 and CDR2: SGHTA, FQGNSA. This CDR3 reads CASSLHAPGLLTIGYTF. DNA of the CDR3: TGTGCCAGCAGCTTACATGCCCCAGGGCTTCTAACTATTGGCTACACCTTC. Supplemented by reference TRBV7-2 and TRBJ1-2, the full variable domain reads GAGVSQSPSNKVTEKGKDVELRCDPISGHTALYWYRQSLGQGLEFLIYFQGNSAPDKSGLPSDRFSAERTGGSVSTLTIQRTQQEDSAVYLCASSLHAPGLLTIGYTFGSGTRLTVV.

This clone was observed many times. This chain joins TRBV5-4 and TRBJ1-4; 8 bases align to TRBD1. The trim removed 4 bases at V and 3 bases at J, leaving 14 bases unmatched. CDR1 is SGHNT, CDR2 YYREEE, per germline (reference sequence). This CDR3 contains 18 residues. DNA for the CDR3: TGTGCCAGCAGCCGACAGGGGATCTTGGGTCAGGCTAATGAAAAACTGTTTTTT. This sequence encodes CASSRQGILGQANEKLFF.

This clone appeared a single time. The chain uses TRBV11-2 and TRBJ2-5; possible D gene TRBD2, 6 bases. Germline CDR1 is SGHAT and CDR2 is FQNNGV. Trimming took off 9 bases at V and 2 bases at J, with 22 bases between the two ends. CDR3 length: 16 amino acids. CDR3 sequence: CASPPQADYIQETQYF. The CDR3 DNA sequence: TGTGCCAGTCCCCCGCAAGCGGACTATATACAAGAGACCCAGTACTTC.

This clone came up a few times. The V call is TRBV7-9, the J call TRBJ1-2, with 10 positions matching TRBD1. V dropped 0 bases and J dropped 8; count of bases not matched to a gene: 3. This CDR3 is built from 14 residues. Germline V gives CDR1 SEHNR, CDR2 FQNEAQ (reference sequence). Written as DNA, the CDR3 is TGTGCCAGCAGCTTAGCGGGACAGGGGCGAGGCTACACCTTC. Protein product: CASSLAGQGRGYTF.

For the CDR3, the DNA is TGTGCCAGCAGTGAAGCTGGCCGACTCAATCAGCCCCAGCATTTT. It translates to CASSEAGRLNQPQHF. V usage is TRBV6-1 and J usage is TRBJ1-5, with D unclear. The V gene lost 0 bases and the J gene lost 3 bases, with 9 bases spanning the gap. Germline CDR1 MNHNS, CDR2 SASEGT. The CDR3 has 15 amino acids.

The chain recombines TRBV11-2 with TRBJ2-7; 7 positions agree with TRBD2. Germline V gene sequence: CDR1 SGHAT, CDR2 FQNNGV. J was trimmed by 0 bases and V by 5 bases; bases with no gene match: 13. The CDR3 loop spans 17 amino acids. This CDR3 reads CASSPPSGDSSSYEQYF. CDR3 bases: TGTGCCAGCAGCCCCCCCAGCGGGGATTCAAGCTCCTACGAGCAGTACTTC.